This T cell receptor beta chain stems from a study of beta chain features in type 1 diabetes. Study-level results: All four CD4+ subsets of Type 1 diabetes patients contained TCRB CDR3s that were moderately but significantly shorter.

Sequenced material consisted of expressed TCRB transcripts (all of the isolated RNA was reverse transcribed). TCRdb's table, derived via immunoSEQ multiplex PCR, lists solely in-frame clones and lacks some. The sample includes about 230,000 clones, 16% of them seen just once. The CDR3 is made up of 15 amino acids. Germline CDR1 and CDR2: SGHNT and YYREEE (reference sequence). V was clipped by 4 bases and J by 0 bases; unmatched bases: 5. As regards this clone: Its antigen is undetermined.

The sequenced sample was naive CD4+ T cells from blood. The TCR originated in a man aged 25-45 years with type 1 diabetes. The chain carries TRBV5-4 and TRBJ2-7; the match to TRBD1 covers 9 bases. The CDR3 region has the DNA TGTGCCAGCAGCCCGATGACAGGGGGCTCCTACGAGCAGTACTTC. Amino acids: CASSPMTGGSYEQYF.